This TCR beta chain derives from a study of shared clonotypes between healthy human individuals. CD45RO-negative CD8 cells positively selected for CCR7 made up the naive population, which excluded terminally differentiated effector memory CD45RA+ cells. The CDR3 covers 13 residues. CDR1 and CDR2 from the germline V gene are SGDLS and YYNGEE. Broader study findings: The expectation was that sequencing depth would affect clonotype sharing among donors. Larger richness was generally estimated for naive than memory subsets. Clonotypes which were not shared had lower generation probabilities than clonotypes that all four donors shared.

Profiling relied on immunoSEQ multiplex PCR, and the TCRdb table lists in-frame clones only, not all of them. The repertoire consists of around 560,000 clones, with approximately 95% occurring once and the leading ten covering 0.095% to 0.14%. Comments on this clone: As yet, its antigen is unknown.

This chain connects TRBV9 to TRBJ2-5, with 7 bases matching TRBD2. The J call is uncertain, as TRBJ2-7 better fits the DNA end. The receptor comes from a woman aged 25-40 years in good health. Material: naive CD8+ T cells sorted from blood. CDR3 protein: CASSVVWEGEQYF. The CDR3 DNA follows: TGTGCCAGCAGCGTAGTTTGGGAGGGCGAGCAGTACTTC.